The 14 T cell receptor beta chains in this list originate from one sample, sequenced in a study of shared clonotypes between healthy human individuals. Only in-frame clones appear in the TCRdb table, and some are missing; sequencing was by immunoSEQ multiplex PCR. This sample yields under 600,000 clones, of which 95% to 96% are seen a single time; about 0.059% belongs to the top ten. The sequenced sample consisted of naive CD4+ T cells sorted from blood. Subset given: CD45RA+ positively selected. The origin of the receptors is a woman in her twenties or thirties in good health.

The chain has TRBV28 and TRBJ1-2; TRBD1 is a possible D gene (6 bases). The V gene lost 6 bases and the J gene lost 4 bases, with 15 bases spanning the gap. This CDR3 region has 14 residues. In germline, CDR1 is MDHEN, CDR2 SYDVKM. The CDR3 bases are TGTGCCAGCAGAACAGGGTCTAGCGGCTATGGCTACACCTTC. Translated: CASRTGSSGYGYTF.

For the CDR3, the DNA is TGTGCCAGCAGTGAAACCCCGGTGGCTAATGAAAAACTGTTTTTT. This encodes CASSETPVANEKLFF. J is TRBJ1-4 and V is TRBV2; no clear D gene. The CDR3 sequence is 15 residues long. V was pared by 2 bases and J by 3 bases, with 10 bases between. Germline V CDR1 and CDR2: SNHLY, FYNNEI.

The V call is TRBV13, the J call TRBJ2-1; 10 bases align to TRBD2. The CDR3 has 16 amino acids. The trim removed 4 bases at V and 3 bases at J, leaving 6 bases unmatched. Germline V gene data show CDR1 as PRHDT and CDR2 as FYEKMQ (reference sequence). Written as DNA, the CDR3 is TGTGCCAGCAGCTATCCCCGGACTAGCGGCTACAATGAGCAGTTCTTC. Amino acid sequence: CASSYPRTSGYNEQFF.

This sequence joins TRBV7-3 and TRBJ2-7; D uncertain. Trimming pared 2 bases from V and 2 bases from J, leaving 10 bases between. CDR3 length equals 14 residues. In germline, CDR1 is SGHTA, CDR2 FQGTGA. This chain's CDR3 is CASSLDQPPYEQYF. In DNA form, the CDR3 reads TGTGCCAGCAGCTTAGACCAACCCCCCTACGAGCAGTACTTC.

This clone was recorded once. This sequence joins TRBV19 and TRBJ2-3; perhaps D is TRBD1 or TRBD2 (5 bases each). CDR1 and CDR2 (germline): LNHDA, SQIVND (reference sequence). CDR3 length: 16 residues. The V and J ends lost 3 bases and 4 bases respectively, with 17 bases between them. The CDR3: CASSIGLGLPPDTQYF. Written as DNA, the CDR3 is TGTGCCAGTAGTATCGGACTGGGGCTGCCCCCAGATACGCAGTATTTT.

V gene TRBV28 combines with J gene TRBJ2-7, with TRBD1 matching 10 bases. The CDR3 has 12 residues. CDR1 MDHEN and CDR2 SYDVKM come from the germline V gene. V was clipped by 7 bases and J by 6 bases; unmatched bases: 3. The CDR3 DNA reads TGTGCCAGCACCCGGGACAGGGGCGAGCAGTACTTC. The encoded protein is CASTRDRGEQYF.

This sequence joins TRBV7-2 and TRBJ2-7; 7 nucleotides agree with TRBD2. Germline assignment: CDR1 SGHTA and CDR2 FQGNSA. J was trimmed by 2 bases and V by 4 bases; bases with no gene match: 8. The CDR3 contains 15 residues. The CDR3, as DNA: TGTGCCAGCAGCTACCTAATAGCGGGCGCCTACGAGCAGTACTTC. Residues: CASSYLIAGAYEQYF.

The V and J genes are TRBV28 and TRBJ1-1, with D unclear. Trimming removed 3 bases from V and 5 bases from J, with 4 bases in between. CDR1 and CDR2 from the germline V gene are MDHEN and SYDVKM. CDR3 length equals 11 residues. CDR3 DNA sequence: TGTGCCAGCAGTTTCCGAACTGAAGCTTTCTTT. Translated: CASSFRTEAFF.

This clone was recorded only once. CDR3 coding DNA: TGCGCCAGCAGCCTTGGGCGCAGGGAGAAAGAGCAGTACTTC. Its protein product is CASSLGRREKEQYF. The chain combines TRBV5-1 with TRBJ2-7, with D perhaps given as TRBD1 or TRBD2 (5 bases each). Deletions cut 4 bases from V and 7 bases from J, with 18 bases between. The germline V gene has CDR1 SGHRS and CDR2 YFSETQ. The CDR3 covers 14 residues.

V is TRBV28 and J is TRBJ2-7; D unresolved. Germline V gene sequence: CDR1 MDHEN, CDR2 SYDVKM. There are 14 residues in the CDR3. V was pared by 5 bases and J by 3 bases, with 14 bases between. The chain's CDR3 is CASSRPWKLYEQYF. As DNA, the CDR3 is TGTGCCAGCAGTCGCCCCTGGAAACTCTACGAGCAGTACTTC.

This sequence joins TRBV2 and TRBJ1-2; TRBD1 aligns across 7 bases. The CDR3 has 16 amino acids. Trimming at V came to 5 bases and at J to 1 base, leaving 10 bases not matched to a gene. Germline values: CDR1 SNHLY, CDR2 FYNNEI. The CDR3 nucleotides are TGTGCCAGCAGTCTGGACAGGCGACAAAATAACTATGGCTACACCTTC. Its translation is CASSLDRRQNNYGYTF.

V gene TRBV6-1 combines with J gene TRBJ2-7; 12 bases match TRBD2. This CDR3 has 13 amino acids. V shed 10 bases, J shed 6 bases, and the junction held 7 bases outside the gene matches. Per germline, CDR1 MNHNS and CDR2 SASEGT. The CDR3 DNA reads TGTGCCACCGGACTAGCGGGAAGTCTCGAGCAGTACTTC. Translation: CATGLAGSLEQYF.

This clone has a single count. The rearrangement uses TRBV11-2 and TRBJ2-5; D gene uncertain. The germline V gene has CDR1 SGHAT and CDR2 FQNNGV. This CDR3 region has 14 residues. The V and J ends lost 1 base and 7 bases respectively, with 13 bases between them. The CDR3 region is CASSLVVQSGTQYF. DNA for the CDR3: TGTGCCAGCAGCTTAGTTGTCCAATCGGGGACCCAGTACTTC.

The J gene is TRBJ1-4, the V gene TRBV27; tentative D call: TRBD1 (6 bases). V was pared by 1 base and J by 3 bases, with 12 bases between. The CDR3 is made up of 16 amino acids. Germline assignment: CDR1 MNHEY and CDR2 SMNVEV (reference sequence). The CDR3 loop is CASSLWGGHANEKLFF. The CDR3 nucleotides read TGTGCCAGCAGTTTATGGGGGGGGCATGCTAATGAAAAACTGTTTTTT.